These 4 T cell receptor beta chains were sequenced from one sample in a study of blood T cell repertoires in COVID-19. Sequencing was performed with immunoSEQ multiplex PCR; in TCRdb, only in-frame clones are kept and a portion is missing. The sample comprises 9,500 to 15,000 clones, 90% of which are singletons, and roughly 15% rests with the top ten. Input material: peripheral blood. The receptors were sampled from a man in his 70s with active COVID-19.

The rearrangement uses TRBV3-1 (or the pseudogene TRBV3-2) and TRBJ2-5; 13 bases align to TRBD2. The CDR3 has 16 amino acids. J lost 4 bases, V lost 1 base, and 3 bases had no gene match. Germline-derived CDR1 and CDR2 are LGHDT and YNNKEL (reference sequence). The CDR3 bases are TGTGCCAGCAGCCAAGGGACTAGCGGGAGATTAGAGACCCAGTACTTC. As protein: CASSQGTSGRLETQYF.

The CDR3 reads CASSLRWGGDEQYF. The CDR3 nucleotides are TGTGCCAGCAGTTTACGTTGGGGCGGAGACGAGCAGTACTTC. This chain links TRBV27 with TRBJ2-7, with D perhaps TRBD1 (5 bases). Between the trimmed V and J ends, which lost 2 bases and 5 bases, there was a span of 13 bases. The CDR3 totals 14 residues. Germline CDR1 is MNHEY and CDR2 is SMNVEV (reference sequence).

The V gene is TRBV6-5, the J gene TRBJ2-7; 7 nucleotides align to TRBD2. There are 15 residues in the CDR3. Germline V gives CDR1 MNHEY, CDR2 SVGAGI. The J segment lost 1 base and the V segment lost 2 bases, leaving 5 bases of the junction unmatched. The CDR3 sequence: CASSYGAGRSYEQYF. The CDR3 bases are TGTGCCAGCAGTTACGGAGCGGGACGATCCTACGAGCAGTACTTC.

Written as DNA, the CDR3 is TGTGCCACCAGTGATTATACGTCAGGGGGGACTGGGGCCAACGTCCTGACTTTC. Its translation: CATSDYTSGGTGANVLTF. V usage is TRBV24-1 and J usage is TRBJ2-6; D might be TRBD1 (7 bases). Germline V gene data show CDR1 as KGHDR and CDR2 as SFDVKD. V shed 2 bases and J shed 2 bases, with 15 bases lying between them. The CDR3 consists of 18 residues.